This TCR beta chain was observed in a study of beta chain features in type 1 diabetes. Study in general: Across every sample, roughly 100 million sorted cells were examined in total.

Every participating donor gave one draw, a heparinised blood sample averaging approximately 120 mL. Sorting of CD4+ naive, central memory, regulatory and stem cell-like memory cells was performed via CD45RO/CCR7/CD25/CD127/CD95/CD27. Expressed TCRB transcripts were sequenced because the isolated RNA had all been reverse transcribed beforehand. Clones were sequenced by immunoSEQ multiplex PCR, and TCRdb holds only the in-frame ones, with some missing. The table lists around 430,000 clones, approximately 30% of them singletons. The CDR3 spans 14 residues. The germline CDR1 and CDR2 sequences are MGHRA and YSYEKL. V lost 4 bases and J lost 7, with 17 bases in between. This clone came up a few times.

The chain recombines TRBV4-1 with TRBJ2-7; a weak D match, TRBD2 (6 bases). The sequenced material came from naive CD4+ T cells from blood. The clonotype was recovered from a man younger than 35 in good health. The CDR3 DNA reads TGCGCCAGCAGCCTAGCAGGCCCTGGAGGGGAGCAGTACTTC. Its protein is CASSLAGPGGEQYF.